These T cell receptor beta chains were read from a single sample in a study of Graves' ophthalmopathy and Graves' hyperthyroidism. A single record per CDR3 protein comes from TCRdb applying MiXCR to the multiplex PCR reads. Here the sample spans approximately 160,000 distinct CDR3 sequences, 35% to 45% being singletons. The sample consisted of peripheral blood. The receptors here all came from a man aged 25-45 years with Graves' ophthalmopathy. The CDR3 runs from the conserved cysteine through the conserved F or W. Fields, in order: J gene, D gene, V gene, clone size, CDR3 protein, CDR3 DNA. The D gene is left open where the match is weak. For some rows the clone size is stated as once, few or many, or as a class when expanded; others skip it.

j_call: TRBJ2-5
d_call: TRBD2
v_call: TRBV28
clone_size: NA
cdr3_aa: CASSFGAGEGETQYF
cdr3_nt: TGTGCCAGCAGTTTCGGAGCGGGAGAAGGAGAGACCCAGTACTTC

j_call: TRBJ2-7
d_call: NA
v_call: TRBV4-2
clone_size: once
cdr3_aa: CASSHTEGYYEQYF
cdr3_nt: TGTGCCAGCAGCCATACGGAGGGGTACTACGAGCAGTACTTC

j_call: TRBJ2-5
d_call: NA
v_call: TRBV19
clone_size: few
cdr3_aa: CASSIGGVRETQYF
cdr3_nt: TGTGCCAGTAGTATAGGCGGAGTCCGGGAGACCCAGTACTTC

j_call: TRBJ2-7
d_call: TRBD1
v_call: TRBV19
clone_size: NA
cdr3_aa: CASSIGTGSYEQYF
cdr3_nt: TGTGCCAGTAGTATTGGGACAGGGTCTTACGAGCAGTACTTC

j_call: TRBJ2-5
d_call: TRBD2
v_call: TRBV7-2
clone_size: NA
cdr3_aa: CASSSRLATKVTQYF
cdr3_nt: TGTGCCAGCAGCTCCAGACTAGCCACAAAAGTGACCCAGTACTTC

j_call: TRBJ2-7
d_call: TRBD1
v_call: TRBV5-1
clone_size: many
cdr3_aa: CASSLGGQDYEQYF
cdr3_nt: TGCGCCAGCAGCTTGGGCGGACAGGACTACGAGCAGTACTTC

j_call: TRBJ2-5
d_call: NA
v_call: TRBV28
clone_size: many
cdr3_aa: CASGRKVPETQYF
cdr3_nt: TGTGCCAGCGGTCGGAAGGTACCGGAGACCCAGTACTTC

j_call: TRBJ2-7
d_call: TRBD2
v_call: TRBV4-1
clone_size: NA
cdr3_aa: CASSQDPGGIYEQYF
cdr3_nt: TGCGCCAGCAGCCAAGATCCGGGAGGGATTTACGAGCAGTACTTC

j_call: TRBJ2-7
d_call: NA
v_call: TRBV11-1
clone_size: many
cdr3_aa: CASSFRGRPYEQYF
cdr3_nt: TGTGCCAGCAGCTTCCGGGGCCGGCCCTACGAGCAGTACTTC

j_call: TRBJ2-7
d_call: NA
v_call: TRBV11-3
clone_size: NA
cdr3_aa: CASSLIPGSGHEQYF
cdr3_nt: TGTGCCAGCAGCTTAATTCCCGGGAGTGGCCACGAGCAGTACTTC

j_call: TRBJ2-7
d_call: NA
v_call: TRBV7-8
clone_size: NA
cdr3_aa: CASSTRPYEQYF
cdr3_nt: TGTGCCAGCAGCACAAGACCATACGAGCAGTACTTC

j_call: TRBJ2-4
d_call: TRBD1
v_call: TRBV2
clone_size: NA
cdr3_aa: CASSAGQYKNIQYF
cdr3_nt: TGTGCCAGCAGTGCGGGACAGTACAAAAACATTCAGTACTTC

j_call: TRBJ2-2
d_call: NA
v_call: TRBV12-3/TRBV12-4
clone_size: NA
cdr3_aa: CASSFQRSPLMTGELFF
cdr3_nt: TGTGCCAGCAGTTTTCAGCGCTCACCCCTGATGACCGGGGAGCTGTTTTTT

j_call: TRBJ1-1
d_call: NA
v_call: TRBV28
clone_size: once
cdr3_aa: CASSLGWVTEAFF
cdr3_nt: TGTGCCAGCAGTTTAGGGTGGGTCACTGAAGCTTTCTTT

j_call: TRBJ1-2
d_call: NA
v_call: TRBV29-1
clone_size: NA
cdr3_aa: CSVEDPGTYGYTF
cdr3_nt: TGCAGCGTTGAAGATCCGGGCACCTATGGCTACACCTTC

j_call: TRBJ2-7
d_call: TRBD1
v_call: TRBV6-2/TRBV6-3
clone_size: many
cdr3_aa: CASSYTRTGTDPYEQYF
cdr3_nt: TGTGCCAGCAGTTACACTAGAACCGGGACAGATCCCTACGAGCAGTACTTC

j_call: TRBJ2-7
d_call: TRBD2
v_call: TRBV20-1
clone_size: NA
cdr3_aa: CSAAPRAGGPEQYF
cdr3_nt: TGCAGTGCTGCCCCCAGGGCGGGGGGACCCGAGCAGTACTTC

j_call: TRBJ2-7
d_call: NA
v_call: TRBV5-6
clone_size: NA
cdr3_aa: CASSSDTLNYEQYF
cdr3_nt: TGTGCCAGCAGCTCGGACACTCTGAACTACGAGCAGTACTTC

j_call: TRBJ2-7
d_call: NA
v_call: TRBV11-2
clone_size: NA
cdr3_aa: CASSFDSIPTYEQYF
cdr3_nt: TGTGCCAGCAGTTTTGATAGCATTCCCACCTACGAGCAGTACTTC

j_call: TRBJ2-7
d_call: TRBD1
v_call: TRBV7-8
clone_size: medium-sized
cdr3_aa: CASSLASFGTGRSYEQYF
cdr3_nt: TGTGCCAGCAGCTTAGCGTCTTTTGGGACAGGCCGATCCTACGAGCAGTACTTC

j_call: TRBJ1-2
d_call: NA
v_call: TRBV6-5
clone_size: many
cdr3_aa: CASSYEGRNGYTF
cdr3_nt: TGTGCCAGCAGTTACGAGGGGCGGAATGGCTACACCTTC

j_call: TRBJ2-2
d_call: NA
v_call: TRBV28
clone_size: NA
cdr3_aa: CASSSPTRDTGELFF
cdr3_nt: TGTGCCAGCAGTTCCCCGACTAGGGACACCGGGGAGCTGTTTTTT

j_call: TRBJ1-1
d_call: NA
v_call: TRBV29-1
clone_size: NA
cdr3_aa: CSPVDRGLNTEAFF
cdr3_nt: TGCAGCCCCGTCGACAGAGGGCTGAACACTGAAGCTTTCTTT

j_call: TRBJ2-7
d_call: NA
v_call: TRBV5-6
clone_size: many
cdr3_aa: CASSLGGQGRGRPYEQYF
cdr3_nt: TGTGCCAGCAGCTTGGGGGGGCAGGGACGCGGCCGTCCCTACGAGCAGTACTTC

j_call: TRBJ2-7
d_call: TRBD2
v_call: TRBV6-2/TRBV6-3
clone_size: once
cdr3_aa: CASSPPGTNYEQYF
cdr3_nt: TGTGCCAGCAGTCCCCCTGGGACTAACTACGAGCAGTACTTC

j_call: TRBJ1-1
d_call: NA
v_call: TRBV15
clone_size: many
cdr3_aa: CATSSSGESTEAFF
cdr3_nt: TGTGCCACCAGCAGTTCAGGGGAAAGTACTGAAGCTTTCTTT

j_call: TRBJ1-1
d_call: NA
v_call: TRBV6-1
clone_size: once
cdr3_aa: CASSNNRVPEAFF
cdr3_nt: TGTGCCAGCAGCAACAACAGGGTCCCTGAAGCTTTCTTT

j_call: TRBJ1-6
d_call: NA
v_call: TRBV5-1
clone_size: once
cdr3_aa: CASSLNTNNSPLHF
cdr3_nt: TGCGCCAGCAGCTTGAATACTAATAATTCACCCCTCCACTTT

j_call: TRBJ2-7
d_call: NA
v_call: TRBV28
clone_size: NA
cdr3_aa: CASSLTGFYEQYF
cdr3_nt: TGTGCCAGCAGTTTGACAGGATTCTACGAGCAGTACTTC

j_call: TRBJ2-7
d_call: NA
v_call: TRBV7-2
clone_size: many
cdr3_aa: CASSPGSGSYEQYF
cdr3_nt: TGTGCCAGCAGCCCAGGTAGCGGATCCTACGAGCAGTACTTC

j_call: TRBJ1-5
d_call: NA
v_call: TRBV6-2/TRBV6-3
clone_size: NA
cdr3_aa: CASSYKTGLLNQPQHF
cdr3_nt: TGTGCCAGCAGTTACAAAACAGGACTGCTCAATCAGCCCCAGCATTTT

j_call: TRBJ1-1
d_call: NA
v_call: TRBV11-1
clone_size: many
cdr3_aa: CASSRATANSEAFF
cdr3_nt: TGTGCCAGCAGTCGGGCAACAGCGAACTCTGAAGCTTTCTTT

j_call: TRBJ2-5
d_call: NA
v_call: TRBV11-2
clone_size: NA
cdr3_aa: CASSLGTAHQETQYF
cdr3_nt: TGTGCCAGCAGCCTAGGGACTGCCCATCAAGAGACCCAGTATTTC

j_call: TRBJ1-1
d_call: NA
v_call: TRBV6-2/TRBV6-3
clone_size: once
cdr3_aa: CASSYSLPRDTEAFF
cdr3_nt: TGTGCCAGCAGTTACTCGCTCCCCCGGGACACCGAAGCTTTCTTT

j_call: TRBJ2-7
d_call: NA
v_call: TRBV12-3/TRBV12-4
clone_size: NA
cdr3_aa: CASSLAWDTDSYEQYF
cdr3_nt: TGTGCCAGCAGTTTAGCCTGGGACACTGATTCCTACGAGCAGTACTTC

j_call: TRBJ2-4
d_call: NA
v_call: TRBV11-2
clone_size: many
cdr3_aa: CASSLGQEQGLNIQYF
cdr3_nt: TGTGCCAGCAGCTTAGGTCAGGAACAGGGACTGAACATTCAGTACTTC

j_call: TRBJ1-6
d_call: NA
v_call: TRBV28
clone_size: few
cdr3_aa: CASSLLFRDLPSYNSPLHF
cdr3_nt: TGTGCCAGCAGTTTGCTTTTTCGGGACTTACCCTCCTATAATTCACCCCTCCACTTT

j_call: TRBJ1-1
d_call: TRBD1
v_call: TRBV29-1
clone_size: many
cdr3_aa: CSVGRGAEAFF
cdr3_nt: TGCAGCGTTGGCAGGGGGGCTGAAGCTTTCTTT

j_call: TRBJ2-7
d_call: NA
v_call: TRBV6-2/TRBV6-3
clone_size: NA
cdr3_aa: CASSLGPQQYF
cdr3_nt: TGTGCCAGCAGTCTCGGGCCCCAGCAGTACTTC

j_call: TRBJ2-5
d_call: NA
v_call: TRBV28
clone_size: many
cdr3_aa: CASSLRGNEIQETQYF
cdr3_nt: TGTGCCAGCAGTTTAAGAGGGAACGAGATCCAAGAGACCCAGTACTTC

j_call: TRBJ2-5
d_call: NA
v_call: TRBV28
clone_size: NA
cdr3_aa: CASAPPGWNQETQYF
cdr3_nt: TGTGCCAGCGCACCCCCGGGCTGGAACCAAGAGACCCAGTACTTC

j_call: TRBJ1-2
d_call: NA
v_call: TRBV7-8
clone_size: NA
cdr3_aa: CASSAHEGPGYTF
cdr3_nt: TGTGCCAGCAGCGCTCACGAGGGGCCGGGCTACACCTTC

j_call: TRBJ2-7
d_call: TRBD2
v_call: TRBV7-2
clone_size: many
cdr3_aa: CASSSRAGVAYEQYF
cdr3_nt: TGTGCCAGCAGCTCCCGAGCGGGAGTAGCCTACGAGCAGTACTTC

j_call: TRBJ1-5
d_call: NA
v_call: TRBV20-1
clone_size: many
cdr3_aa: CSAVLGQPQHF
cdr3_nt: TGCAGTGCTGTTCTGGGGCAGCCCCAGCATTTT

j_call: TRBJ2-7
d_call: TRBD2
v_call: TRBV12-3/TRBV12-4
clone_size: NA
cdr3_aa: CASSDPLGGASYEQYF
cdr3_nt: TGTGCCAGCAGCGATCCCCTCGGGGGGGCGTCCTACGAGCAGTACTTC

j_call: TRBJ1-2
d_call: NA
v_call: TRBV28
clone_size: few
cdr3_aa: CASRYGPYTAKGYTF
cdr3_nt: TGTGCCAGCAGATATGGACCTTATACAGCGAAAGGCTACACCTTC

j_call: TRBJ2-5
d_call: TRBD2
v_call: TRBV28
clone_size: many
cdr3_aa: CASSPGLARETQYF
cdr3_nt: TGTGCCAGCAGTCCAGGACTAGCAAGAGAGACCCAGTACTTC

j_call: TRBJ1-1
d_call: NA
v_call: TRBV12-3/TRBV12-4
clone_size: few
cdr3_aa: CASRKKTVRNTEAFF
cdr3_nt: TGTGCCAGCAGAAAGAAGACAGTAAGGAACACTGAAGCTTTCTTT

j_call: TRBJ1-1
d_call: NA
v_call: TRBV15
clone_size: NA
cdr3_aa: CATSRNRETEAFF
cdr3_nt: TGTGCCACCAGCAGAAACAGGGAAACTGAAGCTTTCTTT

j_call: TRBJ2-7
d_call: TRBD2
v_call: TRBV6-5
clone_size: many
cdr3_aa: CASRTSGGNSYEQYF
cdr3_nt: TGTGCCAGCAGAACTAGCGGAGGGAACTCCTACGAGCAGTACTTC

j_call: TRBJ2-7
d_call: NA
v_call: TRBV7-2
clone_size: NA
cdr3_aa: CASSLGPSAYEQYF
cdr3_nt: TGTGCCAGCAGCTTAGGTCCTAGCGCGTACGAGCAGTACTTC

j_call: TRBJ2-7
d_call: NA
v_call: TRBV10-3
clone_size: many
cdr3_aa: CAISPAGTYEQYF
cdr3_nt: TGTGCCATCTCCCCGGCGGGCACCTACGAGCAGTACTTC

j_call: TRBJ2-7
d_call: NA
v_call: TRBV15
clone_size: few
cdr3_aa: CATTNPVSYEQYF
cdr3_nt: TGTGCCACCACTAATCCGGTCTCCTACGAGCAGTACTTC

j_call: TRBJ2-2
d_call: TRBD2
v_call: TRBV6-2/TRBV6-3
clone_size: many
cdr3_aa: CASSGRDTGELFF
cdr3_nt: TGTGCCAGCAGCGGGAGGGACACCGGGGAGCTGTTTTTT

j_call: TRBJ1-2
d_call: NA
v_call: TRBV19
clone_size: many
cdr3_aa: CASSRFGYTF
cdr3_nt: TGTGCCAGTAGCCGGTTTGGCTACACCTTC

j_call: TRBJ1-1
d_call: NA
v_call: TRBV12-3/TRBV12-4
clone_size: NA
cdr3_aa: CASRISGGNTEAFF
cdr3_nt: TGTGCCAGCAGGATCAGCGGGGGGAACACTGAAGCTTTCTTT

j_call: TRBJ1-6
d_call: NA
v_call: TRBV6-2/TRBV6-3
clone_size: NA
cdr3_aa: CTSSYEGTRDSPLHF
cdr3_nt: TGTACCAGCAGTTACGAGGGGACTCGGGATTCACCCCTCCACTTT

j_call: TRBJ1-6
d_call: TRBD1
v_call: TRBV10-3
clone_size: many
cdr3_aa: CAISESETGSFLGDSPLHF
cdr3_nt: TGTGCCATCAGTGAGTCTGAGACAGGGTCCTTCCTAGGGGATTCACCCCTCCACTTT

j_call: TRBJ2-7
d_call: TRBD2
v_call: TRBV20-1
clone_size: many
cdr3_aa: CSASGTSARSYEQYF
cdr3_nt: TGCAGTGCTAGCGGGACTAGCGCCCGCTCCTACGAGCAGTACTTC